This TCR beta chain was recovered during a study of beta chain features in type 1 diabetes. Findings of the study overall: HLA influence on TCRB rearrangement stayed unresolved here. Within patients, naive, central memory and Treg TCRB repertoires seemed more similar than within healthy donors.

In its sample, this clone was seen a few times. Its antigen is unknown. The whole isolated RNA underwent reverse transcription, so sequencing captured expressed TCRB transcripts. Regulatory, naive and central memory T cell samples averaged around 3.9 million reads. Repertoires were generated with immunoSEQ multiplex PCR, while TCRdb's copy carries only in-frame clones and drops some. Of about 400,000 clones listed, roughly 12% were seen once; the top ten hold about 0.018%. This clonotype was sampled from a young man in good health. The sample taken for sequencing was naive CD4+ T cells from blood.

The CDR3 here is CASSLGAGLLGTGELFF. The CDR3 coding sequence is TGTGCCAGCAGCTTAGGGGCCGGTCTGTTAGGCACCGGGGAGCTGTTTTTT. The V call is TRBV7-3, the J call TRBJ2-2; D possibly corresponds to TRBD1 (5 bases). V dropped 2 bases and J dropped 4 bases, with 17 bases sitting between them. CDR1 is SGHTA, CDR2 FQGTGA, per germline. This CDR3 region has 17 residues.